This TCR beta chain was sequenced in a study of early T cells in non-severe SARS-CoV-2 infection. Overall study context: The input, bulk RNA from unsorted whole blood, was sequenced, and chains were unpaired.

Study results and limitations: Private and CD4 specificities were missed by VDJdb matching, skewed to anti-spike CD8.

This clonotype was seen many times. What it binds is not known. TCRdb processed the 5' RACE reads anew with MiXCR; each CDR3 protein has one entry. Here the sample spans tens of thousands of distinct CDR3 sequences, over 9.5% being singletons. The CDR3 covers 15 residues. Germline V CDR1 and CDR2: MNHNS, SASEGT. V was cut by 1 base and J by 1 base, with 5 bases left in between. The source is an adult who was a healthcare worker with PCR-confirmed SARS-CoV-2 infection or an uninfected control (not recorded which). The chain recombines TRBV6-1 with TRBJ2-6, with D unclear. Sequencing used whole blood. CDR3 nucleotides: TGTGCCAGCAGTGAAGGGGGATCTGGGGCCAACGTCCTGACTTTC. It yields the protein CASSEGGSGANVLTF.